This paragraph reports one T cell receptor (beta chain). CDR3 length: 16 residues. Per germline, CDR1 MDHEN and CDR2 SYDVKM. The V end lost 2 bases, the J end lost 2 bases, and 16 bases lay between the germline ends. This sample stems from a study of shared clonotypes between healthy human individuals. Positively selected for CCR7, the CD45RO-negative cells used as naive CD8 cells excluded terminally differentiated effector memory CD45RA+ cells. Data came from immunoSEQ multiplex PCR; TCRdb stores just in-frame clones and leaves some out. The sample lists 2 million to 2.5 million clones, around 93% occurring once.

The specimen sequenced was naive CD8+ T cells from PBMCs. V gene TRBV28 combines with J gene TRBJ2-7; TRBD1 might be the D (6 bases). The receptor was isolated from a man aged 18 to 29 in good health. Some clones in this sample may be carry-over from other donors' samples. CDR3 loop: CASSLRDWGHPYEQYF. CDR3 bases: TGTGCCAGCAGTTTACGAGACTGGGGACACCCCTACGAGCAGTACTTC.